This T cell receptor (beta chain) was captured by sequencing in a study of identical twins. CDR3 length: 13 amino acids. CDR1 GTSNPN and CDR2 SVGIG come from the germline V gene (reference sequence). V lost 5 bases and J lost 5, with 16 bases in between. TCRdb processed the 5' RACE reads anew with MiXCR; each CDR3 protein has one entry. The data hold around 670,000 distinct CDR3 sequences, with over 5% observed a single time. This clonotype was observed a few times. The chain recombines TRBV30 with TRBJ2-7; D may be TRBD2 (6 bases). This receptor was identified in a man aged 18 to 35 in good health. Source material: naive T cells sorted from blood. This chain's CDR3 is CAWAAGYRDEQYF. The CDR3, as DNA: TGTGCCTGGGCAGCGGGCTATCGGGACGAGCAGTACTTC.